The sequence of this TCR beta chain was determined in a study of blood T cell repertoires in COVID-19. Study in general: Samples taken during acute and convalescent COVID-19 were collected in the United States, Italy and Spain. In each case, the material was cDNA or gDNA derived from T cells, B-cell-depleted T cells, or PBMCs.

As processed by the authors: Reference gene primer amplification in the assay estimated nucleated cell counts. TCRdb's table, derived via immunoSEQ multiplex PCR, lists solely in-frame clones and lacks some. That table supplies the V and J calls and clone size; D and trimming were determined from the DNA. The sample includes tens of thousands of clones, 75% to 90% of them seen just once. The germline CDR1 and CDR2 sequences are LGHNA and YNFKEQ. The V segment lost 5 bases and the J segment 4 bases; nucleotides outside the gene matches: 7. This CDR3 has 15 residues. The chain is built from TRBV4-2 and TRBJ1-4; TRBD1 aligns across 7 bases. The receptor was isolated from a woman in her fifties or sixties with active or convalescent COVID-19. The sequencing sample was made of peripheral blood. The CDR3 region is CASSSHGTDNEKLFF. The CDR3, as DNA: TGTGCCAGCAGCAGCCACGGGACAGATAATGAAAAACTGTTTTTT.